A single TCR beta chain is shown here with its context. The entry originates in a study of blood T cell repertoires in COVID-19. Trimming left V 4 bases short and J 4 bases short, with 10 bases between. The germline V gene encodes CDR1 MNHEY and CDR2 SVGAGI. The CDR3 covers 14 residues. The method was immunoSEQ multiplex PCR; TCRdb's version includes in-frame clones alone and lacks a portion of them. In the table there are 50,000 to 70,000 clones, about 88% of which are singletons. The TCR originated in a woman aged 70-85 years with active COVID-19. The sample consisted of peripheral blood. The chain has TRBV6-5 and TRBJ2-2, with D possibly TRBD1 on 6 matching bases. The DNA of the CDR3 is TGTGCCAGCAGTTTTGGACAGACCACCGGGGAGCTGTTTTTT. Translating gives CASSFGQTTGELFF.